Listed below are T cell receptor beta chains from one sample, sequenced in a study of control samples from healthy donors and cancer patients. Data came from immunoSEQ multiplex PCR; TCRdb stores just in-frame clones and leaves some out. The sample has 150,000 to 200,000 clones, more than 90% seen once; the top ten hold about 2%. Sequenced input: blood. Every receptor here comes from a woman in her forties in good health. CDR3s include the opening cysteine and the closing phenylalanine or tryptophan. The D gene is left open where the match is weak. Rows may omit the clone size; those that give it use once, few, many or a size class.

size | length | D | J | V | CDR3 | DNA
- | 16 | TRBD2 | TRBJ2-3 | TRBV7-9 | CASTVGSGGITDTQYF | TGTGCCAGCACCGTTGGGAGCGGGGGTATCACAGATACGCAGTATTTT
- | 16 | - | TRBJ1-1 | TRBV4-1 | CASSQVLGRPNTEAFF | TGCGCCAGCAGCCAAGTGCTGGGCAGACCTAACACTGAAGCTTTCTTT
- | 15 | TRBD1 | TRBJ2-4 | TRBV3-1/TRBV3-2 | CASSQDRGQVDIQYF | TGTGCCAGCAGCCAAGATAGGGGGCAAGTAGACATTCAGTACTTC
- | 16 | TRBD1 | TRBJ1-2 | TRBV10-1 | CASSESAGGEVYGYTF | TGCGCCAGCAGTGAGAGTGCAGGGGGCGAGGTCTATGGCTACACCTTC
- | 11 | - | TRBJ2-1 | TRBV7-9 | CATRQYNEQFF | TGTGCCACCCGGCAGTACAATGAGCAGTTCTTC
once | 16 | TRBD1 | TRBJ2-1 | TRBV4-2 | CASSLLGQGVYDEQFF | TGTGCCAGCAGCCTCCTCGGCCAGGGGGTTTATGATGAGCAGTTCTTC
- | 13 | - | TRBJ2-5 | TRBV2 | CASSVVAQETQYF | TGTGCCAGCAGTGTTGTGGCTCAAGAGACCCAGTACTTC
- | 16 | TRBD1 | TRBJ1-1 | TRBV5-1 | CASSLEAGGADTEAFF | TGCGCCAGCAGCTTGGAGGCAGGGGGCGCCGACACTGAAGCTTTCTTT
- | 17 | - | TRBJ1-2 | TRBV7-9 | CASSHSAVGRRGWGYTF | TGTGCCAGCAGCCATTCAGCGGTAGGCCGGAGAGGTTGGGGCTACACCTTC
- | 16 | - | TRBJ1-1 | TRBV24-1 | CAPTLGHSYPNTEAFF | TGTGCCCCAACCCTGGGCCACAGTTACCCGAACACTGAAGCTTTCTTT
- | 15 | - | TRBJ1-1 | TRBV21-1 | CASSKVGRLNTEAFF | TGTGCCAGCAGCAAAGTGGGCCGATTGAACACTGAAGCTTTCTTT
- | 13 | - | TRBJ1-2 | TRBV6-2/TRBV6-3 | CASSYSDNYGYTF | TGTGCCAGCAGTTACTCTGATAACTATGGCTACACCTTC
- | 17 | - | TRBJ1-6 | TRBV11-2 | CASRPGTGPFARSPLHF | TGTGCCAGCAGGCCCGGGACCGGGCCCTTCGCCCGGTCACCCCTCCACTTT
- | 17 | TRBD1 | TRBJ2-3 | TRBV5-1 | CASSHPGTGGRTDTQYF | TGCGCCAGCAGCCACCCGGGGACAGGGGGTAGGACAGATACGCAGTATTTT
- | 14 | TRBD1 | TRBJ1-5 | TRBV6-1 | CASSDTGGGQPQHF | TGTGCCAGCAGTGACACAGGGGGGGGTCAGCCCCAGCATTTT
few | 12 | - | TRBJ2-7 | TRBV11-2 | CASSIRGYEQYF | TGTGCCAGCAGCATCAGGGGCTACGAGCAGTACTTC
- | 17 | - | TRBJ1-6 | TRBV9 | CASSVGRGAVYNSPLHF | TGTGCCAGCAGCGTAGGTCGGGGGGCCGTCTATAATTCACCCCTCCACTTT
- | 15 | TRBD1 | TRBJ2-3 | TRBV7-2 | CASTLWGTGADTQYF | TGTGCCAGCACCCTCTGGGGTACAGGGGCAGATACGCAGTATTTT
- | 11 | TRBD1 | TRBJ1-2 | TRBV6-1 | CASNRDRSYTF | TGTGCCAGCAACCGGGACAGGTCTTACACCTTC
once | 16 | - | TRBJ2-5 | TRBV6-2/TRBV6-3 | CASSYSAMGAQETQYF | TGTGCCAGCAGTTACTCTGCGATGGGGGCGCAAGAGACCCAGTACTTC
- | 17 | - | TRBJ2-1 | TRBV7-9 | CASSLRSGNVPYNEQFF | TGTGCCAGCAGCTTAAGGTCAGGCAATGTGCCCTACAATGAGCAGTTCTTC
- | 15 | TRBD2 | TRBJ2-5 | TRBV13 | CASSQSLAGGETQYF | TGTGCCAGCAGCCAGTCACTAGCGGGGGGAGAGACCCAGTACTTC
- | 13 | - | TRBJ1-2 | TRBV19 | CASSRPGQYGYTF | TGTGCCAGTAGTCGGCCGGGACAATATGGCTACACCTTC
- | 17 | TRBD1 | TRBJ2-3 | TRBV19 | CASSIGVRGLGTDTQYF | TGTGCCAGTAGTATTGGGGTCAGGGGGCTGGGCACAGATACGCAGTATTTT
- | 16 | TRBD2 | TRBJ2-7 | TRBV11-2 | CASSPYSGGAGYEQYF | TGTGCCAGCAGCCCTTATAGCGGGGGGGCCGGGTACGAGCAGTACTTC
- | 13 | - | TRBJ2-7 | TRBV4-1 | CASSQDLTYEQYF | TGCGCCAGCAGCCAAGATCTCACCTACGAGCAGTACTTC
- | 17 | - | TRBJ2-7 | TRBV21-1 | CASSKGSGTAIFGEQYF | TGTGCCAGCAGCAAAGGATCCGGGACAGCCATCTTCGGGGAGCAGTACTTC
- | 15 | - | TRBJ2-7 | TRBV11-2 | CASSLVEGGKYEQYF | TGTGCCAGCAGCTTAGTTGAGGGGGGAAAGTACGAGCAGTACTTC
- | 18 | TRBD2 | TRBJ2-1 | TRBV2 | CASSPIGTSGVIYNEQFF | TGTGCCAGCAGCCCGATCGGGACTAGCGGGGTTATCTACAATGAGCAGTTCTTC
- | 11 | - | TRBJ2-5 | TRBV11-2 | CASSLGVTQYF | TGTGCCAGCAGCTTAGGGGTGACCCAGTACTTC
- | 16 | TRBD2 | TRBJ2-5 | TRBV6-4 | CASSEGDSGGLETQYF | TGTGCCAGCAGTGAAGGCGATAGCGGGGGCCTAGAGACCCAGTACTTC
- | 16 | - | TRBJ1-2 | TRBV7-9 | CASSLVLELQDSGYTF | TGTGCCAGCAGCTTAGTATTGGAGCTCCAGGACAGTGGCTACACCTTC
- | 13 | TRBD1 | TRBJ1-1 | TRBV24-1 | CATRATGGTEAFF | TGTGCCACCAGGGCAACAGGGGGCACTGAAGCTTTCTTT
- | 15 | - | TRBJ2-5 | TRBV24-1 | CATSVTGAGGETQYF | TGTGCCACCAGTGTGACGGGGGCCGGTGGGGAGACCCAGTACTTC
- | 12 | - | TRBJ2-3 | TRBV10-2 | CASSENGDTQYF | TGCGCCAGCAGTGAGAACGGAGATACGCAGTATTTT
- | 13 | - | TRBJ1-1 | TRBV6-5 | CASGRRPDTEAFF | TGTGCCAGCGGAAGACGGCCCGACACTGAAGCTTTCTTT
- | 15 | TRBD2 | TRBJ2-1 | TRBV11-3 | CASSSSGGAGNEQFF | TGTGCCAGCAGCTCGAGCGGGGGGGCTGGCAATGAGCAGTTCTTC
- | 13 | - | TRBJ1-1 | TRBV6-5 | CASRTGQNTEAFF | TGTGCCAGCAGGACGGGGCAGAACACTGAAGCTTTCTTT
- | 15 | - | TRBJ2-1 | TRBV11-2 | CASSLGQTFTPQQFF | TGTGCCAGCAGCTTAGGGCAGACTTTCACCCCTCAGCAGTTCTTC
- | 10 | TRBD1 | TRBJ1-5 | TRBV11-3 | CAPWAGTGFF | TGTGCTCCGTGGGCGGGGACAGGGTTTTTT